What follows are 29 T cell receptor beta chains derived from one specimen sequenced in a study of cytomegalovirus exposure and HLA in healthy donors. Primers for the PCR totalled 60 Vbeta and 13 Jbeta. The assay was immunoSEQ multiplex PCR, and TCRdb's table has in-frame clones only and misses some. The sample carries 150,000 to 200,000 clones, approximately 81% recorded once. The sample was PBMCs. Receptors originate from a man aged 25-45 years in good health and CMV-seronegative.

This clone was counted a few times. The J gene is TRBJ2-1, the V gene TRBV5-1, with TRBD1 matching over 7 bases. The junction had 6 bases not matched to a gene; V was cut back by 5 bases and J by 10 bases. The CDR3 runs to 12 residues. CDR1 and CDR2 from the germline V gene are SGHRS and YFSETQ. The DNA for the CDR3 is TGCGCCAGCAGGAAAACAGGGGACGAGCAGTTCTTC. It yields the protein CASRKTGDEQFF.

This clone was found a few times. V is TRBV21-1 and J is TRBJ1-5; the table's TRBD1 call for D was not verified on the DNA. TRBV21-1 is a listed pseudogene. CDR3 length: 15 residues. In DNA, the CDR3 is TGTGCCAGCGGCAAATTGTTGACAGGCGGTCAGCCCCAGCATTTT. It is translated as CASGKLLTGGQPQHF.

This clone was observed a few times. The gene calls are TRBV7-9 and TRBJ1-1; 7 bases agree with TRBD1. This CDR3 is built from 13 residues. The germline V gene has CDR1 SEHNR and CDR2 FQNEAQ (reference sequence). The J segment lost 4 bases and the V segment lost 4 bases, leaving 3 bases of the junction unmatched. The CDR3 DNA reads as TGTGCCAGCAGCTGGGGACAGACCACTGAAGCTTTCTTT. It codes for CASSWGQTTEAFF. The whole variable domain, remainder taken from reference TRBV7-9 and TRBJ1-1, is DTGVSQNPRHKITKRGQNVTFRCDPISEHNRLYWYRQTLGQGPEFLTYFQNEAQLEKSRLLSDRFSAERPKGSFSTLEIQRTEQGDSAMYLCASSWGQTTEAFFGQGTRLTVV.

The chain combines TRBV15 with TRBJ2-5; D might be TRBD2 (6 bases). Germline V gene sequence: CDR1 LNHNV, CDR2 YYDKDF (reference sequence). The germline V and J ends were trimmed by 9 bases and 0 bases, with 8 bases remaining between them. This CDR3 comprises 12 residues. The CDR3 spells CATGLHQETQYF. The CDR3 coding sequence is TGTGCCACGGGACTTCACCAAGAGACCCAGTACTTC.

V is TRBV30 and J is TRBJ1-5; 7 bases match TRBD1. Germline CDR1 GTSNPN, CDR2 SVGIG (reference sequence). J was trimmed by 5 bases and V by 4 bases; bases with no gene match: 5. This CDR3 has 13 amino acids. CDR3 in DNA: TGTGCCTGGACTCAGGGGGACTATCAGCCCCAGCATTTT. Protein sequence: CAWTQGDYQPQHF.

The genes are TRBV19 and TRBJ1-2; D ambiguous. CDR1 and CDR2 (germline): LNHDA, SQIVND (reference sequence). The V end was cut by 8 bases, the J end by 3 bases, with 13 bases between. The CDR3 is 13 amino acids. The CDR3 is CASARREHYGYTF. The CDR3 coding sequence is TGTGCCAGTGCCAGGAGGGAGCACTATGGCTACACCTTC.

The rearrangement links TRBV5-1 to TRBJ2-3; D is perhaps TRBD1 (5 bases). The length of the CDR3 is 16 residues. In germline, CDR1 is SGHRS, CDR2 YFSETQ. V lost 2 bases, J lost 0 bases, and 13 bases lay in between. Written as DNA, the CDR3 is TGCGCCAGCAGCTTTAGCTGGGGCTCTAGCACAGATACGCAGTATTTT. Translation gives CASSFSWGSSTDTQYF.

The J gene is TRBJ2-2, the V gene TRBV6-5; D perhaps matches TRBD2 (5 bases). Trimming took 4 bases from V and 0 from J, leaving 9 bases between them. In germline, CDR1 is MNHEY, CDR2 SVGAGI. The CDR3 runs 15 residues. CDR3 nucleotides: TGTGCCAGCAGTTTTGACTATTCGAACACCGGGGAGCTGTTTTTT. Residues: CASSFDYSNTGELFF.

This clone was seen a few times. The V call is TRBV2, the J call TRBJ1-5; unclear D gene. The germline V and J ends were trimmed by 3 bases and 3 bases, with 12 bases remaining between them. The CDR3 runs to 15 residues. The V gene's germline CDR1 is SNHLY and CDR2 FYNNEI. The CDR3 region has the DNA TGTGCCAGCAGTGATCAGAGGGTACACAATCAGCCCCAGCATTTT. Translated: CASSDQRVHNQPQHF.

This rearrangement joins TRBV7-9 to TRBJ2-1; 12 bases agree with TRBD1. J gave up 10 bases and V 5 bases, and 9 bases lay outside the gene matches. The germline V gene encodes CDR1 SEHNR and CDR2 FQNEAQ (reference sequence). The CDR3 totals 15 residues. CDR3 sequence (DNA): TGTGCCAGCAGCCCCGGGACAGGGGGCCCCGGGGAGCAGTTCTTC. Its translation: CASSPGTGGPGEQFF. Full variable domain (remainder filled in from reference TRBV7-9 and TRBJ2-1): DTGVSQNPRHKITKRGQNVTFRCDPISEHNRLYWYRQTLGQGPEFLTYFQNEAQLEKSRLLSDRFSAERPKGSFSTLEIQRTEQGDSAMYLCASSPGTGGPGEQFFGPGTRLTVL.

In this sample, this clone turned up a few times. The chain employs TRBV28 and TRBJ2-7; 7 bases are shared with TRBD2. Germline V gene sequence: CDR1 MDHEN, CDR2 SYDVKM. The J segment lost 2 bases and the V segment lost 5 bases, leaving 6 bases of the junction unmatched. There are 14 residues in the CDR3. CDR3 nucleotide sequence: TGTGCCAGCAGTCTAGGGACTACGGCCTACGAGCAGTACTTC. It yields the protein CASSLGTTAYEQYF.

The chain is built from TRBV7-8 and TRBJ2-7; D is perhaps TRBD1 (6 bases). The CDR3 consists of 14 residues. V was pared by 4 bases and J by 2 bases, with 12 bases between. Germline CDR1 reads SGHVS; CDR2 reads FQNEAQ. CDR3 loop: CASSSDGQTYEQYF. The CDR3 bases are TGTGCCAGCAGCTCCGACGGACAGACCTACGAGCAGTACTTC.

The DNA for the CDR3 is TGTGCCAGCATGATCAGGGATACCAATCAGCCCCAGCATTTT. Its protein is CASMIRDTNQPQHF. The chain joins TRBV19 to TRBJ1-5, with D perhaps TRBD1 (5 bases). CDR1 and CDR2 (germline): LNHDA, SQIVND (reference sequence). This CDR3 region has 14 residues. The V and J ends lost 9 bases and 3 bases respectively, with 15 bases between them.

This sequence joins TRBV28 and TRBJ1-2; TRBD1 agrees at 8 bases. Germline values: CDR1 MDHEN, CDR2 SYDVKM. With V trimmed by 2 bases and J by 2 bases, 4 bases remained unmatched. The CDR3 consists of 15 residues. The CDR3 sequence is CASSLMDRDNYGYTF. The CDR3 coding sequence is TGTGCCAGCAGTTTAATGGACAGGGACAACTATGGCTACACCTTC.

CDR3 region: CASSSEDGYNEQFF. The CDR3 DNA reads TGTGCCAGCAGCTCGGAGGACGGGTACAATGAGCAGTTCTTC. V is TRBV14 and J is TRBJ2-1; D possibly corresponds to TRBD2 (5 bases). This CDR3 is 14 amino acids long. V shed 5 bases and J shed 4 bases, with 12 bases lying between them. Germline CDR1 SGHDN, CDR2 FVKESK.

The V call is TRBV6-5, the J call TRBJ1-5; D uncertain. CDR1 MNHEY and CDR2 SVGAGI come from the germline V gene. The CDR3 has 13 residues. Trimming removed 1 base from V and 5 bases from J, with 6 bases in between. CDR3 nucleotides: TGTGCCAGCAGTTACTTTCCGGATCAGCCCCAGCATTTT. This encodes CASSYFPDQPQHF.

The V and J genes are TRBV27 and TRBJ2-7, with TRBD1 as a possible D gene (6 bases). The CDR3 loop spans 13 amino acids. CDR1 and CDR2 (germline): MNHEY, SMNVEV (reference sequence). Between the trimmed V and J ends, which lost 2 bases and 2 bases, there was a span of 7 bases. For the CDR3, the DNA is TGTGCCAGCAGTTTAGGGACAACCTACGAGCAGTACTTC. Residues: CASSLGTTYEQYF.

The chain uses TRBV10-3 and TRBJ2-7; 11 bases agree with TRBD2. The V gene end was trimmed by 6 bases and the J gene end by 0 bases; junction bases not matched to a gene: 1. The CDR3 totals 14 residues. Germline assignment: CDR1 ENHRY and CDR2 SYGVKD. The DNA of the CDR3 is TGTGCCATCAGGGGACTAGCGGACTCCTACGAGCAGTACTTC. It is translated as CAIRGLADSYEQYF.

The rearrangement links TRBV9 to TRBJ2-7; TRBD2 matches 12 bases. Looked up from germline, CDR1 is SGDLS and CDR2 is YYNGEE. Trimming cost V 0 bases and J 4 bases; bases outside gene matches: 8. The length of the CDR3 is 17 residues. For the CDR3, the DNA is TGTGCCAGCAGCGTAGCTAAGACTAGCGGGAGTAATTACGAGCAGTACTTC. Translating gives CASSVAKTSGSNYEQYF.

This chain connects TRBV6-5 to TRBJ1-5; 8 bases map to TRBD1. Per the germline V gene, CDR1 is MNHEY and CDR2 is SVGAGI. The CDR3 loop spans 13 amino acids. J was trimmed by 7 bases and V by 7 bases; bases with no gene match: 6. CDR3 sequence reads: CASTDRGGQPQHF. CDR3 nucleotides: TGTGCCAGCACCGACAGGGGTGGACAGCCCCAGCATTTT.

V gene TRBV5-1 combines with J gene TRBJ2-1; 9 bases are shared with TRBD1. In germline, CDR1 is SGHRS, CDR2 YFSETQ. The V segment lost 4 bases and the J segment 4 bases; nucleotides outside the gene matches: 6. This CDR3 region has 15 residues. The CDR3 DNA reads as TGCGCCAGCAGCCCAGGGACAGGGACTTACAATGAGCAGTTCTTC. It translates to CASSPGTGTYNEQFF.

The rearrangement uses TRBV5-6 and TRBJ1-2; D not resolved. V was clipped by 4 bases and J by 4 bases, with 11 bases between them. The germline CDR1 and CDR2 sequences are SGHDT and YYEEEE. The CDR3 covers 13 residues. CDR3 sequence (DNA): TGTGCCAGCAGCGCTACTACACGCTATGGCTACACCTTC. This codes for CASSATTRYGYTF.

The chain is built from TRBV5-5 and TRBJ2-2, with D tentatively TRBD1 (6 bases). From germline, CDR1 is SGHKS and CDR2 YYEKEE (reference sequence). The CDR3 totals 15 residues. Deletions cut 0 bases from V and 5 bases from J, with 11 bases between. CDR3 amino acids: CASSLGKTGTGELFF. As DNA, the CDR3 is TGTGCCAGCAGCTTGGGCAAAACAGGGACCGGGGAGCTGTTTTTT.

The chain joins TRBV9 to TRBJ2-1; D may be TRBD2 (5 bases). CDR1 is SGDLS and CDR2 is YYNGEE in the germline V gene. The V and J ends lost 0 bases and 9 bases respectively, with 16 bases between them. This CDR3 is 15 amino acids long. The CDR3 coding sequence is TGTGCCAGCAGCGTAGACGGACTGATGATGGGTGAGCAGTTCTTC. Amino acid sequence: CASSVDGLMMGEQFF.

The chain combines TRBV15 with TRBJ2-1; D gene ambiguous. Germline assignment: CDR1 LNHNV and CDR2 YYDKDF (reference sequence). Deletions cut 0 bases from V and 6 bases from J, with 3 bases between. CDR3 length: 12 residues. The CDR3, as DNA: TGTGCCACCAGCAGAGAGAGCAATGAGCAGTTCTTC. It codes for CATSRESNEQFF. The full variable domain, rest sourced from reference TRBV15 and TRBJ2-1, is DAMVIQNPRYQVTQFGKPVTLSCSQTLNHNVMYWYQQKSSQAPKLLFHYYDKDFNNEADTPDNFQSRRPNTSFCFLDIRSPGLGDTAMYLCATSRESNEQFFGPGTRLTVL.

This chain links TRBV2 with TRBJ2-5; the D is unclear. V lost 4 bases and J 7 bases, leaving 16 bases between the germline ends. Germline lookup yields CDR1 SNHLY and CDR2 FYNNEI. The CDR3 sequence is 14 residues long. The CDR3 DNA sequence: TGTGCCAGCAGTGTAGGAAGTCCGCCGGGGACCCAGTACTTC. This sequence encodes CASSVGSPPGTQYF.

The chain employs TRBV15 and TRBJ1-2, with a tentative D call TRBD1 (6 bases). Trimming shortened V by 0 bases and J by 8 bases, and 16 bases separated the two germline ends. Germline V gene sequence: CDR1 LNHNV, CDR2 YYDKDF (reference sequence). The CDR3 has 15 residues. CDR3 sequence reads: CATSRDIGWTDGYTF. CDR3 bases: TGTGCCACCAGCAGAGATATAGGGTGGACAGACGGCTACACCTTC. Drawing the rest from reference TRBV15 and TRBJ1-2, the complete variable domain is DAMVIQNPRYQVTQFGKPVTLSCSQTLNHNVMYWYQQKSSQAPKLLFHYYDKDFNNEADTPDNFQSRRPNTSFCFLDIRSPGLGDTAMYLCATSRDIGWTDGYTFGSGTRLTVV.

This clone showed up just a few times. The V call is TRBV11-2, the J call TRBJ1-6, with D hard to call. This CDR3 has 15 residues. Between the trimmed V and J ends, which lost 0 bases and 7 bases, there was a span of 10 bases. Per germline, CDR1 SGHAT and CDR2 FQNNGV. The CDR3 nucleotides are TGTGCCAGCAGCTTAGATTCCGGGTGGAATTCACCCCTCCACTTT. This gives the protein CASSLDSGWNSPLHF. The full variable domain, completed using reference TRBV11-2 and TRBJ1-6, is EAGVAQSPRYKIIEKRQSVAFWCNPISGHATLYWYQQILGQGPKLLIQFQNNGVVDDSQLPKDRFSAERLKGVDSTLKIQPAKLEDSAVYLCASSLDSGWNSPLHFGNGTRLTVT.

Here the CDR3 reads CASSDGTGSSYEQYF. The DNA of the CDR3 is TGTGCCAGCAGTGATGGGACAGGAAGCTCCTACGAGCAGTACTTC. The rearrangement uses TRBV6-1 and TRBJ2-7; TRBD1 matches at 8 bases. The CDR3 totals 15 residues. Trimming cost V 3 bases and J 0 bases; bases outside gene matches: 4. Germline V gene lookup returns CDR1 MNHNS and CDR2 SASEGT.